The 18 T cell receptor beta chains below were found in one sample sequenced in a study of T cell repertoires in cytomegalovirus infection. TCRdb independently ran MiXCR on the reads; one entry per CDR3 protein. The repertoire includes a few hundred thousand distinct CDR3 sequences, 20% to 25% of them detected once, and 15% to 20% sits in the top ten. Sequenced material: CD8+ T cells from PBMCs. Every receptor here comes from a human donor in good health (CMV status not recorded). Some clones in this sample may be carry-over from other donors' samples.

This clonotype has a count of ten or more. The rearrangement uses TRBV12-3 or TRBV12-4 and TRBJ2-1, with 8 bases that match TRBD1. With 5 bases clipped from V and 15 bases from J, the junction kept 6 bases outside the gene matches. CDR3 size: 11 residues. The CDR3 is CASSKTGDLFF. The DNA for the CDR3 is TGTGCCAGCAGTAAGACAGGGGATCTGTTCTTC.

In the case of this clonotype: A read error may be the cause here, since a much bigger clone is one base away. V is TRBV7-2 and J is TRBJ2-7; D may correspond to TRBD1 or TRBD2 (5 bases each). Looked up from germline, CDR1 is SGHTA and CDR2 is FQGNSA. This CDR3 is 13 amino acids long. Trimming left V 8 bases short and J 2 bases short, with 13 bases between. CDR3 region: CASGWGRTYEQYF. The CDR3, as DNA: TGTGCCAGCGGCTGGGGGAGAACCTACGAGCAGTACTTC.

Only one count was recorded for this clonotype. In DNA, the CDR3 is TGTGCCACCGCGGACAGTAACACTGAAGCTTTCTTT. Translation gives CATADSNTEAFF. The chain carries TRBV28 and TRBJ1-1; D may be TRBD1 (6 bases). The CDR3 is 12 residues long. V was cut by 10 bases and J by 2 bases, with 11 bases left in between. Germline V gives CDR1 MDHEN, CDR2 SYDVKM.

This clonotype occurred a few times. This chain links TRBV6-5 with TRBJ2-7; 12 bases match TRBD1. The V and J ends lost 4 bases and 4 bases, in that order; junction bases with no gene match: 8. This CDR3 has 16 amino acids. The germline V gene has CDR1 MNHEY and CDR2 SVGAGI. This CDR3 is CASSFLPGQGAYEQYF. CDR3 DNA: TGTGCCAGCAGTTTCCTCCCGGGACAGGGGGCATACGAGCAGTACTTC.

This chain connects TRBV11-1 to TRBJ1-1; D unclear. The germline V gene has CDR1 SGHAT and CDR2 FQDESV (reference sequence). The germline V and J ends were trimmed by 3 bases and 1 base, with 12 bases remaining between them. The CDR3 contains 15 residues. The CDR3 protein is CASSFGSWGNTEAFF. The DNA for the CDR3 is TGTGCCAGCAGCTTCGGGTCGTGGGGGAACACTGAAGCTTTCTTT.

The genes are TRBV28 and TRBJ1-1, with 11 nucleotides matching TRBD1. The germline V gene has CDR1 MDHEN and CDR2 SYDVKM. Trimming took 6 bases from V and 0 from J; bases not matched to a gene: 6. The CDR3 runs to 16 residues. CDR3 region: CASRLDRGLMNTEAFF. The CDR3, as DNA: TGTGCCAGCAGGTTGGACAGGGGGCTCATGAACACTGAAGCTTTCTTT. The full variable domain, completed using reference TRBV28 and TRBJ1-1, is DVKVTQSSRYLVKRTGEKVFLECVQDMDHENMFWYRQDPGLGLRLIYFSYDVKMKEKGDIPEGYSVSREKKERFSLILESASTNQTSMYLCASRLDRGLMNTEAFFGQGTRLTVV.

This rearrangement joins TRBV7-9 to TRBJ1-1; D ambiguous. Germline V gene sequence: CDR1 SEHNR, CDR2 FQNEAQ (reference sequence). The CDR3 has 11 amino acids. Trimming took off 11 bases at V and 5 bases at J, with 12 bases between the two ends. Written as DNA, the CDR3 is TGTGCCGGAGACATGGGGACTGAAGCTTTCTTT. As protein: CAGDMGTEAFF.

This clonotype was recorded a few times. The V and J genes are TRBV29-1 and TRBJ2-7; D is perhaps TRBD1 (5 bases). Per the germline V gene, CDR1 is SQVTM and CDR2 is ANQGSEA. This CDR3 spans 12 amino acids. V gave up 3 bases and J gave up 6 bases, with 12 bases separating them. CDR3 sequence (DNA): TGCAGCGTTGAGATCCAGGGTTTCGAGCAGTACTTC. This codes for CSVEIQGFEQYF.

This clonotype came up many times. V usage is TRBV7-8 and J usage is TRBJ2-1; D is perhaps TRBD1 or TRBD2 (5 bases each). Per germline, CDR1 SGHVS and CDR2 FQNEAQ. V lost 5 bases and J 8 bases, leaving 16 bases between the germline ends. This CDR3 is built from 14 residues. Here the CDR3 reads CASSPLDGADEQFF. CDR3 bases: TGTGCCAGCAGCCCCCTCGACGGGGCGGATGAGCAGTTCTTC.

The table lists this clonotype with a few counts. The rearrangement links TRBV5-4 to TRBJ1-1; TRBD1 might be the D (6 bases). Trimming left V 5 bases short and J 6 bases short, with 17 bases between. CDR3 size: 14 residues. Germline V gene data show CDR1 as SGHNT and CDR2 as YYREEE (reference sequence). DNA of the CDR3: TGTGCCAGCAGGCCACAGGGAAACTTAGCTGAAGCTTTCTTT. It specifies CASRPQGNLAEAFF.

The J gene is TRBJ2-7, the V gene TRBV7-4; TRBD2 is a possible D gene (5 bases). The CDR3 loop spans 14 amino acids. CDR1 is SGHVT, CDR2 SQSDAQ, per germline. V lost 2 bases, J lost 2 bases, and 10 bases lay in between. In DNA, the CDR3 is TGTGCCAGCAGCTTATGGGGAGCCCCCTACGAGCAGTACTTC. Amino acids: CASSLWGAPYEQYF.

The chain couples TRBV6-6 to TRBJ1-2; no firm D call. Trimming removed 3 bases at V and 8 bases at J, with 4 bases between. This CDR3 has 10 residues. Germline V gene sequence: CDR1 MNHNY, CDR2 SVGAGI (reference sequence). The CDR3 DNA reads TGTGCCAGCAGTTATGGAGGCTACACCTTC. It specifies CASSYGGYTF.

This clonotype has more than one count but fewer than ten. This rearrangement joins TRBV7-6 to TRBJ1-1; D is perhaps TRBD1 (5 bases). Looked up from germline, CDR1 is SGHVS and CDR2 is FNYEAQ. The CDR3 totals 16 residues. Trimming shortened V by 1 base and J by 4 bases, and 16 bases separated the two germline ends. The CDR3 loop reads CASSLGGPGPLTEAFF. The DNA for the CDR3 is TGTGCCAGCAGCTTAGGGGGCCCGGGACCTCTCACTGAAGCTTTCTTT.

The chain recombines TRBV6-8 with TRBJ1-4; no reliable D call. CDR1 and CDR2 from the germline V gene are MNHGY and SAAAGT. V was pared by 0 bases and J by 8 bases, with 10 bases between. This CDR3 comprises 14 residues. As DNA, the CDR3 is TGTGCCAGCAGTTACTCGGCCGCTAGGGAAAAACTGTTTTTT. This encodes CASSYSAAREKLFF.

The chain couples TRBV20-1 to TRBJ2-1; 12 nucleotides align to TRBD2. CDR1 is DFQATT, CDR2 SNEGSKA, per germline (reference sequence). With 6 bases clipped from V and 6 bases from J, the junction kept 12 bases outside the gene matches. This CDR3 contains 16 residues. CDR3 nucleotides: TGCAGTGCGGATAAAAGACTAGCGGGGGCCAGCAATGAGCAGTTCTTC. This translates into CSADKRLAGASNEQFF.

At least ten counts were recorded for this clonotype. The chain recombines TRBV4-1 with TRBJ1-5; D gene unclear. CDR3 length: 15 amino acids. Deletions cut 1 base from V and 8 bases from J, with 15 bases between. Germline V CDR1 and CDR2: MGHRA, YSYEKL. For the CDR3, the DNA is TGCGCCAGCAGCCAAGGCCCCTTAATTGAGGAGCCCCAGCATTTT. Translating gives CASSQGPLIEEPQHF.

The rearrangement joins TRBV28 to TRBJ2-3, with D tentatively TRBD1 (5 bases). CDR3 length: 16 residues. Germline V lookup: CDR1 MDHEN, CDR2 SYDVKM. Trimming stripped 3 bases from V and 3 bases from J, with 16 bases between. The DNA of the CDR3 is TGTGCCAGCAGTTTGGGGAAGGGGCGATTAACAGATACGCAGTATTTT. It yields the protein CASSLGKGRLTDTQYF.

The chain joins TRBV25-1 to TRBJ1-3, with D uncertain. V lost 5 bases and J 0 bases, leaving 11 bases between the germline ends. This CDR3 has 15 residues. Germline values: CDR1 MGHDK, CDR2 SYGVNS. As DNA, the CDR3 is TGTGCCAGCAGTCCGACTCCCCACTCTGGAAACACCATATATTTT. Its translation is CASSPTPHSGNTIYF.